Included here is one T cell receptor beta chain sequence, with context. The antigen remains unidentified. Sequencing was performed with immunoSEQ multiplex PCR; in TCRdb, only in-frame clones are kept and a portion is missing. The sample lists 100,000 to 150,000 clones; roughly 91% were seen once. This specimen comes from a study of T cell responses to AZD1222 COVID-19 vaccine. Study findings and constraints: An increase in Spike-specific TCR breadth and depth was observed after two AZD1222 doses. White British donors predominated, females outnumbered males, and clonal diversity was possibly underestimated.

The CDR3 has 18 residues. The V and J ends lost 4 bases and 0 bases, in that order; junction bases with no gene match: 6. Germline CDR1 SGHRS, CDR2 YFSETQ. The input for sequencing was peripheral blood, taken 28 days after the second AZD1222 dose. This TCR was sampled from an adult who received the AZD1222 COVID-19 vaccine. V is TRBV5-1 and J is TRBJ1-6; 11 positions agree with TRBD1. CDR3 loop: CASSPGQGVSSYNSPLHF. CDR3 bases: TGCGCCAGCAGCCCGGGACAGGGGGTGAGCTCCTATAATTCACCCCTCCACTTT.